Listed here are 14 T cell receptor beta chains from one sample, sequenced in a study of T cells in Graves' hyperthyroidism and ophthalmopathy. Researchers amplified the TCR beta CDR3 regions from RNA transcripts. An initial round of RT-PCR targeting the TCR CDR3 relied on the HTBI primer set. TCRdb itself ran the multiplex PCR reads through MiXCR, one entry per CDR3 protein. The sample holds 300,000 to 400,000 distinct CDR3 sequences, less than 15% seen once. Source material: blood. Source of these receptors: a woman in her late teens or twenties with Graves' hyperthyroidism.

This clonotype was found many times. This rearrangement joins TRBV28 to TRBJ2-7; TRBD1 is a possible D gene (6 bases). The germline CDR1 and CDR2 sequences are MDHEN and SYDVKM. The CDR3 length is 14 residues. V was shortened by 5 bases and J by 3 bases, with 14 bases between the two germline ends. The CDR3 here is CASSPTPQGYEQYF. The DNA for the CDR3 is TGTGCCAGCAGTCCAACACCACAGGGCTACGAGCAGTACTTC.

This clonotype was seen a handful of times. The chain uses TRBV12-3 or TRBV12-4 and TRBJ2-2; tentative D call: TRBD2 (6 bases). The length of the CDR3 is 16 residues. V was pared by 10 bases and J by 1 base, with 19 bases between. CDR3 in DNA: TGTGCCACCCGGCGGGGAGCGGGCGTGAACACCGGGGAGCTGTTTTTT. It specifies CATRRGAGVNTGELFF.

This clonotype was detected many times. V usage is TRBV3-1 and J usage is TRBJ1-3; D not resolved. V was cut by 0 bases and J by 4 bases, with 7 bases left in between. Germline V gene data show CDR1 as LGHDT and CDR2 as YNNKEL (reference sequence). The CDR3 runs 14 residues. The CDR3 DNA is TGTGCCAGCAGCCAAGACACATCGGGAAACACCATATATTTT. Protein: CASSQDTSGNTIYF.

The chain joins TRBV7-9 to TRBJ2-2; 9 bases are a match to TRBD1. Trimming at V came to 6 bases and at J to 0 bases, leaving 8 bases not matched to a gene. The CDR3 runs to 17 residues. The germline V gene encodes CDR1 SEHNR and CDR2 FQNEAQ (reference sequence). DNA for the CDR3: TGTGCCAGCAGTTTCCAGGGGACAGGGACGAACACCGGGGAGCTGTTTTTT. This encodes CASSFQGTGTNTGELFF.

This clonotype occurred many times. The rearrangement links TRBV29-1 to TRBJ2-3; the D gene is possibly TRBD1 (6 bases). There are 15 residues in the CDR3. The V and J ends lost 7 bases and 0 bases respectively, with 17 bases between them. Germline CDR1 is SQVTM and CDR2 is ANQGSEA. CDR3 region: CSAHWDIPSTDTQYF. The CDR3 coding sequence is TGCAGCGCCCATTGGGACATTCCTAGCACAGATACGCAGTATTTT.

This clonotype was counted many times. The chain joins TRBV28 to TRBJ2-1; 11 bases line up with TRBD2. This CDR3 is built from 15 residues. Per the germline V gene, CDR1 is MDHEN and CDR2 is SYDVKM. V dropped 5 bases and J dropped 9; count of bases not matched to a gene: 9. The CDR3 loop is CASSLRLAGLSEQFF. As DNA, the CDR3 is TGTGCCAGCAGTCTACGACTAGCGGGGTTAAGTGAGCAGTTCTTC.

This clonotype has at least ten counts. The rearrangement uses TRBV29-1 and TRBJ2-7, with 7 bases identical to TRBD1. This CDR3 spans 13 amino acids. J gave up 5 bases and V 4 bases, and 8 bases lay outside the gene matches. Germline CDR1 and CDR2: SQVTM and ANQGSEA. CDR3: CSVVGQVGNEQYF. The CDR3, as DNA: TGCAGCGTTGTTGGACAGGTTGGTAACGAGCAGTACTTC.

This clonotype appeared many times. The gene calls are TRBV7-9 and TRBJ2-1; D possibly corresponds to TRBD1 (5 bases). This CDR3 region has 15 residues. The V gene lost 5 bases and the J gene lost 8 bases, with 19 bases spanning the gap. Germline V gene lookup returns CDR1 SEHNR and CDR2 FQNEAQ (reference sequence). The CDR3: CASSPFQGWRDEQFF. DNA of the CDR3: TGTGCCAGCAGCCCTTTTCAGGGTTGGAGAGATGAGCAGTTCTTC.

This clonotype has just a few counts. The chain couples TRBV2 to TRBJ2-7; no definite D call. Deletions cut 4 bases from V and 2 bases from J, with 9 bases between. The CDR3 is made up of 13 amino acids. Germline V gives CDR1 SNHLY, CDR2 FYNNEI. The CDR3 sequence: CASSGLTTYEQYF. The CDR3, as DNA: TGTGCCAGCAGTGGGCTAACAACCTACGAGCAGTACTTC.

This clonotype was detected many times. The V call is TRBV5-8, the J call TRBJ1-6; D possibly corresponds to TRBD1 (6 bases). The CDR3 has 15 amino acids. Looked up from germline, CDR1 is SGHTS and CDR2 is YDEGEE. V lost 4 bases and J lost 10, with 18 bases in between. CDR3 bases: TGTGCCAGCAGCCGGAGGAGGGGGGGCGAGTCACCCCTCCACTTT. It encodes CASSRRRGGESPLHF.

This clonotype was picked up many times. The V and J genes are TRBV12-3 or TRBV12-4 and TRBJ2-5, with D perhaps being TRBD1 or TRBD2 (5 bases each). The CDR3 runs to 13 residues. V was shortened by 5 bases and J by 4 bases, with 11 bases between the two germline ends. The CDR3 region is CASSLRDGETQYF. CDR3 coding DNA: TGTGCCAGCAGTCTCCGGGACGGAGAGACCCAGTACTTC.

V gene TRBV4-1 combines with J gene TRBJ1-2, with D maybe TRBD1 (5 bases). V was clipped by 4 bases and J by 7 bases, with 31 bases between them. The V gene's germline CDR1 is MGHRA and CDR2 YSYEKL. CDR3 length: 19 amino acids. CDR3 region: CASSRIRPWLGHRWGGYTF. CDR3 sequence (DNA): TGCGCCAGCAGCCGAATTCGCCCATGGCTAGGACACCGGTGGGGTGGCTACACCTTC.

This clonotype occurred a few times. One junction end does not reproduce the germline sequence, and a read error may be involved. The chain employs TRBV7-9 and TRBJ2-7, with 7 nucleotides matching TRBD1. There are 18 residues in the CDR3. Germline V CDR1 and CDR2: SEHNR, FQNEAQ (reference sequence). In DNA form, the CDR3 reads TGTACCAGCAGCTTAGGGGTGACCCGGGACAGAAGTGCCTACGAGCAGTACTTC. Protein sequence: CTSSLGVTRDRSAYEQYF. Full variable domain (remainder filled in from reference TRBV7-9 and TRBJ2-7): DTGVSQNPRHKITKRGQNVTFRCDPISEHNRLYWYRQTLGQGPEFLTYFQNEAQLEKSRLLSDRFSAERPKGSFSTLEIQRTEQGDSAMYLCTSSLGVTRDRSAYEQYFGPGTRLTVT.

A few counts support this clonotype. An end of the junction does not agree with germline; a read error may underlie this. The chain joins TRBV3-1 to TRBJ1-6; no clear D. Per the germline V gene, CDR1 is LGHDT and CDR2 is YNNKEL (reference sequence). The CDR3 spans 16 residues. CDR3 DNA: TGTGCCAGCAGCCAAGGCGCGAGCTCCTATAATCCACCCCTCCACTTT. It specifies CASSQGASSYNPPLHF. Supplemented by reference TRBV3-1 and TRBJ1-6, the full variable domain reads DTAVSQTPKYLVTQMGNDKSIKCEQNLGHDTMYWYKQDSKKFLKIMFSYNNKELIINETVPNRFSPKSPDKAHLNLHINSLELGDSAVYFCASSQGASSYNPPLHFGNGTRLTVT.